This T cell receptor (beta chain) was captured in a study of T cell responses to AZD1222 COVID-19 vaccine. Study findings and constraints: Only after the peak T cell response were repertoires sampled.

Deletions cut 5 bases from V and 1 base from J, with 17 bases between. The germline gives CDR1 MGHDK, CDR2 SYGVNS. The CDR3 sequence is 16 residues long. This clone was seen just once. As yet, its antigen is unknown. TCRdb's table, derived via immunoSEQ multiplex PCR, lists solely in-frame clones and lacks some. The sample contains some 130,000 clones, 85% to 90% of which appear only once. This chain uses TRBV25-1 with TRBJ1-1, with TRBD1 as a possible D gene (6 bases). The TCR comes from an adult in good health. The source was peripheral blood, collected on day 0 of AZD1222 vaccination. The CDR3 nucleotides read TGTGCCAGCAGTAGGTCAGGGGAAAGTCGGAACACTGAAGCTTTCTTT. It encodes CASSRSGESRNTEAFF.